Shown below are 30 T cell receptor beta chains from a single sample sequenced in a study of blood T cells in healthy people across ages. Combining a sample-barcoded 5' primer with a J-beta primer mix, a second PCR ran for 7 to 11 cycles. TCRdb reanalysed the 5' RACE reads using MiXCR and keeps one entry per CDR3 protein. Among about 580,000 distinct CDR3 sequences, 45% to 55% were seen once, and the ten largest hold around 24%. Sequencing used blood. The source is a man older than 75 in good health.

This clonotype was recorded many times. The chain joins TRBV29-1 to TRBJ2-1; 9 nucleotides agree with TRBD2. CDR1 and CDR2 from the germline V gene are SQVTM and ANQGSEA. The CDR3 consists of 15 residues. Unmatched junction bases numbered 16, after V lost 6 bases and J lost 10 bases. The CDR3 is CSVLLGGTSILEQFF. In nucleotides, the CDR3 is TGCAGCGTCCTACTCGGGGGGACTAGCATTTTAGAGCAGTTCTTC.

In this sample, this clonotype turned up a few times. The chain recombines TRBV7-9 with TRBJ1-5; unclear D gene. Trimming left V 1 base short and J 1 base short, with 11 bases between. The germline V gene has CDR1 SEHNR and CDR2 FQNEAQ (reference sequence). This CDR3 region has 16 residues. Here the CDR3 DNA reads TGTGCCAGCAGCTTAGGTGGAGGAGGCAGCAATCAGCCCCAGCATTTT. Protein sequence: CASSLGGGGSNQPQHF.

This rearrangement joins TRBV29-1 to TRBJ2-1; either TRBD1 or TRBD2 may fit D (5 bases each). This CDR3 has 12 residues. The V gene lost 2 bases and the J gene lost 10 bases, with 12 bases spanning the gap. Germline assignment: CDR1 SQVTM and CDR2 ANQGSEA. CDR3 in DNA: TGCAGCGTTGAAAAGAGGGGTTGGGAGCAGTTCTTC. It encodes CSVEKRGWEQFF.

The rearrangement uses TRBV7-2 and TRBJ2-7, with D uncertain. The J call may be faulty, since TRBJ2-5 better matches the DNA end. This CDR3 spans 14 amino acids. Germline V gene sequence: CDR1 SGHTA, CDR2 FQGNSA. The CDR3 nucleotides read TGTGCCAGCAGCAGGGCCATTCTGGAAGAGACCCAGTACTTC. Translated, it gives CASSRAILEETQYF.

J is TRBJ1-2 and V is TRBV28; D might be TRBD1 (5 bases). V was trimmed by 5 bases and J by 3 bases, leaving 22 bases between them. The CDR3 runs 17 residues. Germline-derived CDR1 and CDR2 are MDHEN and SYDVKM. CDR3 sequence reads: CASSPTGAGRGDYGYTF. CDR3 coding DNA: TGTGCCAGCAGTCCAACCGGGGCAGGCAGAGGGGACTATGGCTACACCTTC.

The V gene is TRBV6-1, the J gene TRBJ2-1; D possibly matches TRBD1 or TRBD2 (5 bases each). CDR1 and CDR2 from the germline V gene are MNHNS and SASEGT. CDR3 size: 12 residues. V lost 4 bases and J 7 bases, leaving 8 bases between the germline ends. CDR3 in DNA: TGTGCCAGCAGTGGGGGGTGGAATGAGCAGTTCTTC. Encoded protein: CASSGGWNEQFF.

This chain links TRBV5-6 with TRBJ2-2; D uncertain. Germline assignment: CDR1 SGHDT and CDR2 YYEEEE. The length of the CDR3 is 15 residues. Trimming took off 0 bases at V and 1 base at J, with 7 bases between the two ends. CDR3 region: CASSLVGGNTGELFF. CDR3 in DNA: TGTGCCAGCAGCTTGGTGGGCGGGAACACCGGGGAGCTGTTTTTT.

This clonotype showed up just a few times. The V and J genes are TRBV5-5 and TRBJ2-7; D not resolved. V was pared by 0 bases and J by 3 bases, with 13 bases between. Germline V gives CDR1 SGHKS, CDR2 YYEKEE (reference sequence). This CDR3 is built from 15 residues. The DNA of the CDR3 is TGTGCCAGCAGCTTGGCTTATCCCCACTACTACGAGCAGTACTTC. This gives the protein CASSLAYPHYYEQYF.

A few counts support this clonotype. CDR3 region: CASSLFSGQGVNEQFF. CDR3 in DNA: TGCGCCAGCAGCTTGTTTTCGGGACAGGGTGTGAATGAGCAGTTCTTC. This sequence joins TRBV5-1 and TRBJ2-1; TRBD1 agrees at 9 bases. There are 16 residues in the CDR3. Trimming took 1 base from V and 7 from J; bases not matched to a gene: 9. Germline CDR1 is SGHRS and CDR2 is YFSETQ. Variable domain in full (rest from reference TRBV5-1 and TRBJ2-1): KAGVTQTPRYLIKTRGQQVTLSCSPISGHRSVSWYQQTPGQGLQFLFEYFSETQRNKGNFPGRFSGRQFSNSRSEMNVSTLELGDSALYLCASSLFSGQGVNEQFFGPGTRLTVL.

The rearrangement uses TRBV28 and TRBJ2-1; a possible D gene is TRBD1 (6 bases). CDR3 size: 13 residues. V lost 11 bases and J 5 bases, leaving 16 bases between the germline ends. Germline values: CDR1 MDHEN, CDR2 SYDVKM. The CDR3 DNA reads TGTGCCGCCGGCGAGGGGACAAACAATGAGCAGTTCTTC. Protein sequence: CAAGEGTNNEQFF.

Written as DNA, the CDR3 is TGTGCCAGCAGAACAGGACTAGCGGGGGTCTCCTACGAGCAGTACTTC. Amino acid sequence: CASRTGLAGVSYEQYF. The chain is built from TRBV7-2 and TRBJ2-7; 13 positions agree with TRBD2. Germline CDR1 SGHTA, CDR2 FQGNSA. The CDR3 contains 16 residues. J gave up 0 bases and V 6 bases, and 5 bases lay outside the gene matches.

This chain connects TRBV20-1 to TRBJ2-2, with D possibly matching TRBD1 (6 bases). CDR3 length: 13 amino acids. Germline V CDR1 and CDR2: DFQATT, SNEGSKA (reference sequence). V lost 1 base to trimming and J lost 6 bases, with 9 bases between them. The CDR3 reads CSARGQDAGELFF. CDR3 DNA: TGCAGTGCTAGAGGACAGGACGCCGGGGAGCTGTTTTTT.

This chain connects TRBV9 to TRBJ2-1, with 7 bases fitting TRBD2. CDR3 length: 14 amino acids. V trimming: 0 bases; J trimming: 7 bases; junction bases outside the gene matches: 4. Germline CDR1 reads SGDLS; CDR2 reads YYNGEE. The CDR3 region is CASSVGGLPNEQFF. CDR3 nucleotide sequence: TGTGCCAGCAGCGTAGGGGGACTACCAAATGAGCAGTTCTTC.

This clonotype was seen more than once but under ten times. The rearrangement uses TRBV24-1 and TRBJ2-7, with D perhaps TRBD1 (6 bases). Germline V gene lookup returns CDR1 KGHDR and CDR2 SFDVKD. V lost 6 bases to trimming and J lost 5 bases, with 16 bases between them. CDR3 length equals 14 residues. The CDR3 reads CATSRTGNSDEQYF. The CDR3 nucleotides read TGTGCCACCAGTCGAACAGGGAATTCCGACGAGCAGTACTTC.

This chain joins TRBV7-2 and TRBJ1-1; unclear D gene. The CDR3 extends over 14 amino acids. With 3 bases removed from V and 3 bases from J, the gap between germline ends came to 11 bases. Looked up from germline, CDR1 is SGHTA and CDR2 is FQGNSA. CDR3 loop: CASSLSLSDTEAFF. For the CDR3, the DNA is TGTGCCAGCAGCTTGAGCTTGAGTGACACTGAAGCTTTCTTT.

This clonotype was seen many times. The V call is TRBV6-5, the J call TRBJ1-2, with D unresolved. Per germline, CDR1 MNHEY and CDR2 SVGAGI. Trimming shortened V by 8 bases and J by 2 bases, and 18 bases separated the two germline ends. The CDR3 runs to 15 residues. The CDR3 nucleotides read TGTGCCAGCGGTCGGGCAAGTCATGAAAACTATGGCTACACCTTC. It yields the protein CASGRASHENYGYTF.

V gene TRBV20-1 combines with J gene TRBJ2-4, with D perhaps TRBD2 (5 bases). CDR3 length: 15 amino acids. CDR1 and CDR2 from the germline V gene are DFQATT and SNEGSKA (reference sequence). The CDR3 sequence is CSTRSDLRAKNIQYF. As DNA, the CDR3 is TGCTCAACTAGATCGGACCTGAGGGCCAAAAACATTCAGTACTTC.

V gene TRBV7-9 combines with J gene TRBJ2-4; no clear D gene. The DNA matches TRBJ2-7 better at its end, which makes the J call doubtful. Germline CDR1 and CDR2: SEHNR and FQNEAQ (reference sequence). The CDR3 spans 13 residues. The CDR3 spells CASSPSWASEQYF. CDR3 nucleotide sequence: TGTGCCAGCAGCCCGTCGTGGGCCAGCGAGCAGTACTTC.

This chain joins TRBV20-1 and TRBJ1-4; the D gene is possibly TRBD1 (6 bases). Trimming shortened V by 4 bases and J by 4 bases, and 10 bases separated the two germline ends. The length of the CDR3 is 13 residues. Germline CDR1 DFQATT, CDR2 SNEGSKA (reference sequence). CDR3 sequence reads: CSAMDRLNEKLFF. DNA for the CDR3: TGCAGTGCTATGGACAGACTTAATGAAAAACTGTTTTTT.

The chain employs TRBV3-1 and TRBJ2-3; D may be TRBD1 or TRBD2 (5 bases each). Germline CDR1 LGHDT, CDR2 YNNKEL (reference sequence). This CDR3 spans 15 amino acids. The V end was cut by 2 bases, the J end by 0 bases, with 9 bases between. This CDR3 reads CASSQQWGSTDTQYF. In DNA form, the CDR3 reads TGTGCCAGCAGCCAACAGTGGGGGAGCACAGATACGCAGTATTTT.

This clonotype occurred once. The chain employs TRBV6-2 or TRBV6-3 and TRBJ1-1, with D possibly being TRBD1 (5 bases). V was shortened by 6 bases and J by 1 base, with 15 bases between the two germline ends. Germline assignment: CDR1 MNHEY and CDR2 SVGEGT. The length of the CDR3 is 15 residues. The CDR3 loop reads CASRAGDDRNTEAFF. The DNA of the CDR3 is TGTGCCAGCAGGGCGGGGGATGATCGGAACACTGAAGCTTTCTTT.

In this sample, this clonotype turned up a few times. This chain connects TRBV28 to TRBJ1-2; D remains ambiguous. CDR1 MDHEN and CDR2 SYDVKM come from the germline V gene. This CDR3 has 12 residues. Trimming stripped 4 bases from V and 8 bases from J, with 11 bases between. CDR3 in amino acids: CASSSSRGGYTF. The CDR3 nucleotides are TGTGCCAGCAGTTCGAGTCGTGGGGGCTACACCTTC.

The chain employs TRBV11-1 and TRBJ2-1; D unresolved. Trimming cost V 5 bases and J 9 bases, with 14 bases left between them. The V gene's germline CDR1 is SGHAT and CDR2 FQDESV (reference sequence). CDR3 length: 13 amino acids. The CDR3 nucleotides read TGTGCCAGCAGCCCAGACCCAGGCTCTGAGCAGTTCTTC. Protein product: CASSPDPGSEQFF.

This clonotype was detected a few times. The chain has TRBV7-2 and TRBJ2-5; 15 positions agree with TRBD2. Germline CDR1 and CDR2: SGHTA and FQGNSA. The CDR3 loop spans 18 amino acids. J was trimmed by 0 bases and V by 0 bases; bases with no gene match: 2. The CDR3 loop is CASSLARTSGGDQETQYF. In DNA, the CDR3 is TGTGCCAGCAGCTTAGCGAGGACTAGCGGGGGGGACCAAGAGACCCAGTACTTC.

The chain couples TRBV6-5 to TRBJ2-2; D could derive from TRBD1 or TRBD2 (5 bases each). The CDR3 has 12 amino acids. Trimming left V 6 bases short and J 7 bases short, with 9 bases between. Germline V gene lookup returns CDR1 MNHEY and CDR2 SVGAGI. The CDR3 coding sequence is TGTGCCAGCAGCCGGGGCTGCGGGGAGCTGTTTTTT. Translation: CASSRGCGELFF.

The chain uses TRBV24-1 and TRBJ2-3, with TRBD2 as a possible D gene (5 bases). The CDR3 runs to 14 residues. Trimming cost V 3 bases and J 2 bases, with 8 bases left between them. Germline CDR1 is KGHDR and CDR2 is SFDVKD. The chain's CDR3 is CATSDEGPTDTQYF. The CDR3 DNA reads as TGTGCCACCAGTGATGAGGGCCCCACAGATACGCAGTATTTT.

This clonotype has at least ten counts. This rearrangement joins TRBV27 to TRBJ2-1; TRBD2 agrees at 9 bases. Trimming removed 6 bases from V and 5 bases from J; junction bases left unmatched: 11. The CDR3 length is 16 residues. From germline, CDR1 is MNHEY and CDR2 SMNVEV (reference sequence). The chain's CDR3 is CASSPSAGGGHNEQFF. CDR3 nucleotides: TGTGCCAGCAGCCCATCAGCGGGAGGAGGTCACAATGAGCAGTTCTTC.

This clonotype has a handful of counts. Written as DNA, the CDR3 is TGTGCCAGCAGCGCCTCCGGGACAGGGGTCAGAGAGCAGTACTTC. Translation gives CASSASGTGVREQYF. J is TRBJ2-7 and V is TRBV9; 10 nucleotides match TRBD1. Germline V gene data show CDR1 as SGDLS and CDR2 as YYNGEE. Trimming took 3 bases from V and 7 from J; bases not matched to a gene: 10. This CDR3 has 15 amino acids.

The chain couples TRBV10-3 to TRBJ2-1; D not certain. V dropped 6 bases and J dropped 0 bases, with 12 bases sitting between them. Germline-derived CDR1 and CDR2 are ENHRY and SYGVKD. This CDR3 comprises 15 residues. The CDR3 here is CAIRAILSSYNEQFF. CDR3 bases: TGTGCCATCAGAGCCATTTTGAGCTCCTACAATGAGCAGTTCTTC.

The count of this clonotype is one. The chain has TRBV6-1 and TRBJ2-1; D remains ambiguous. The V end was cut by 6 bases, the J end by 3 bases, with 15 bases between. The CDR3 length is 15 residues. The V gene's germline CDR1 is MNHNS and CDR2 SASEGT. This CDR3 reads CASRSYRAHYNEQFF. DNA of the CDR3: TGTGCCAGCAGAAGCTACAGAGCCCACTACAATGAGCAGTTCTTC.